This T cell receptor (beta chain) was sequenced during a study of blood T cell repertoires in COVID-19. The CDR3 has 12 residues. Germline V gives CDR1 MNHEY, CDR2 SVGAGI. The germline V and J ends were trimmed by 7 bases and 5 bases, with 11 bases remaining between them. Some clones are missing from TCRdb's copy, which holds only in-frame ones; the method was immunoSEQ multiplex PCR. The table has 100,000 or so clones, roughly 90% seen once. This chain uses TRBV6-5 with TRBJ1-2; D gene ambiguous. Material for sequencing was peripheral blood. The TCR comes from a woman aged 50 to 65 with COVID-19, enrolled during active disease. The CDR3 loop reads CASTGGGYGYTF. Here the CDR3 DNA reads TGTGCCAGCACCGGAGGCGGGTATGGCTACACCTTC.